The clone carrying this TCR beta chain has at least ten counts. The antigen is undetermined. This record belongs to a study of T cells in Graves' hyperthyroidism and ophthalmopathy. General study results and limits: The blood repertoire included most of the expanded thyroid clonotypes above 0.001. By a 13 V-J model, ophthalmopathy was set apart from stable hyperthyroidism.

Amplification yielded TCR beta CDR3 regions, with RNA transcripts as the source. With the HTBI primer set, the TCR CDR3 went through a first round of RT-PCR. MiXCR, applied by TCRdb to the multiplex PCR reads, yields one record per CDR3 protein. The sample comprises 500,000 or so distinct CDR3 sequences, 17% of which are singletons, and roughly 15% rests with the top ten. Ophthalmopathy in the patients scored at least 3 on Clinical Activity Score and at least 4 on NOSPECS grade, lasting under 3 months. The receptor was isolated from a woman aged 18-35 years with Graves' ophthalmopathy. The sequenced sample was blood.

CDR3 sequence: CASSLDPGPTQETQYF. The CDR3 DNA follows: TGTGCCAGCAGCTTAGATCCGGGGCCCACCCAAGAGACCCAGTACTTC. V and J are TRBV11-2 and TRBJ2-5, with D tentatively TRBD1 or TRBD2 (5 bases each). This CDR3 is built from 16 residues. V was clipped by 0 bases and J by 1 base, with 12 bases between them. CDR1 is SGHAT and CDR2 is FQNNGV in the germline V gene.